The next 26 T cell receptor beta chains were all read from a single sample in a study of T cells in Graves' hyperthyroidism and ophthalmopathy (dated by TCRdb to the late 2010s). Libraries came from multiplex PCR. Sequenced using an Illumina HiSeq 2000. The TCR beta CDR3 regions were amplified from the RNA transcripts. For the first round of RT-PCR on the TCR CDR3, the HTBI primer set was used together with the Qiagen OneStep RT-PCR kit. The raw public reads went through TCRdb reprocessing: fastp at Q25, MiXCR clone calling, in-frame beta chains kept. One record per CDR3 amino acid sequence lists the most common genes and DNA. In this sample the table shows roughly 660,000 distinct CDR3 sequences, roughly 17% of which occur a single time. The top ten hold roughly 15% of the sample. The sample was blood. The source is a man aged 50-59 years with Graves' hyperthyroidism.

This sequence joins TRBV4-1 and TRBJ1-1; D is unresolved. The CDR3 runs 13 residues. Germline V lookup: CDR1 MGHRA, CDR2 YSYEKL. V gave up 1 base and J gave up 4 bases, with 7 bases separating them. CDR3 sequence: CASSQGRFTEAFF. CDR3 DNA sequence: TGCGCCAGCAGCCAAGGTCGTTTCACTGAAGCTTTCTTT.

This clonotype occurred many times. The CDR3 DNA reads TGTGCCAGCAGCCAGCTATGGGGACTGTTTTTT. Its protein product is CASSQLWGLFF. The chain couples TRBV2 to TRBJ1-4; unclear D gene. This CDR3 contains 11 residues. Trimming removed 6 bases at V and 13 bases at J, with 12 bases between. Germline lookup yields CDR1 SNHLY and CDR2 FYNNEI. The whole variable domain, remainder taken from reference TRBV2 and TRBJ1-4, is EPEVTQTPSHQVTQMGQEVILRCVPISNHLYFYWYRQILGQKVEFLVSFYNNEISEKSEIFDDQFSVERPDGSNFTLKIRSTKLEDSAMYFCASSQLWGLFFGSGTQLSVL.

This clonotype occurred many times. The chain recombines TRBV28 with TRBJ2-7; 8 bases map to TRBD2. This CDR3 has 14 residues. V gave up 7 bases and J gave up 2 bases; unmatched junction bases: 7. Germline V CDR1 and CDR2: MDHEN, SYDVKM. This CDR3 is CASTPGGATYEQYF. The CDR3 coding sequence is TGTGCCAGCACCCCCGGGGGGGCCACCTACGAGCAGTACTTC.

The rearrangement links TRBV19 to TRBJ2-5; D unresolved. Trimming took 3 bases from V and 1 from J, leaving 12 bases between them. The germline V gene has CDR1 LNHDA and CDR2 SQIVND (reference sequence). The CDR3 has 15 residues. Here the CDR3 reads CASSIGGYSQETQYF. The CDR3 DNA sequence: TGTGCCAGTAGTATCGGCGGATACTCCCAAGAGACCCAGTACTTC.

This clonotype was seen repeatedly, ten times or more. The J gene is TRBJ2-7, the V gene TRBV10-3; 10 bases align to TRBD2. This CDR3 is built from 14 residues. CDR1 and CDR2 from the germline V gene are ENHRY and SYGVKD. The V gene end was trimmed by 10 bases and the J gene end by 3 bases; junction bases not matched to a gene: 9. The CDR3 loop reads CATRKVAGGYEQYF. CDR3 DNA: TGTGCCACAAGGAAGGTAGCGGGAGGCTACGAGCAGTACTTC.

This clonotype was observed many times. The rearrangement joins TRBV11-2 to TRBJ2-3, with D possibly TRBD2 on 6 matching bases. The CDR3 length is 15 residues. Germline V gene data show CDR1 as SGHAT and CDR2 as FQNNGV. The V and J ends lost 0 bases and 4 bases respectively, with 11 bases between them. The DNA of the CDR3 is TGTGCCAGCAGCTTAGAGAGTAGCGGCGCAGATACGCAGTATTTT. It specifies CASSLESSGADTQYF.

The genes are TRBV7-2 and TRBJ2-3, with 10 bases matching TRBD2. Germline V lookup: CDR1 SGHTA, CDR2 FQGNSA. The CDR3 totals 16 residues. V lost 5 bases to trimming and J lost 4 bases; unmatched junction nucleotides: 9. CDR3 in amino acids: CASSAGGLAGADTQYF. The CDR3 DNA follows: TGTGCCAGCAGCGCGGGGGGTCTAGCGGGAGCAGATACGCAGTATTTT.

This clonotype was seen a single time. The junction departs from the called germline gene at one end, perhaps through a read error. This sequence joins TRBV18 and TRBJ1-1; D gene ambiguous. CDR1 and CDR2 (germline): KGHSH, LQKENI. This CDR3 contains 12 residues. CDR3 nucleotide sequence: TGTGCCGGCTCACCGCTCGCCACTGAAGCTTTCTTT. Translated, it gives CAGSPLATEAFF.

The gene calls are TRBV5-1 and TRBJ2-7; D unresolved. The length of the CDR3 is 13 residues. Trimming removed 7 bases from V and 2 bases from J, with 13 bases in between. The germline CDR1 and CDR2 sequences are SGHRS and YFSETQ. CDR3 sequence reads: CASAFTGTYEQYF. CDR3 DNA sequence: TGCGCCAGCGCTTTTACCGGCACCTACGAGCAGTACTTC.

This clonotype is a singleton in its sample. The chain carries TRBV19 and TRBJ2-5; TRBD2 is a possible D gene (5 bases). Trimming removed 3 bases at V and 5 bases at J, with 13 bases between. Germline-derived CDR1 and CDR2 are LNHDA and SQIVND (reference sequence). This CDR3 contains 14 residues. CDR3: CASSINPGLETQYF. In nucleotides, the CDR3 is TGTGCCAGTAGTATTAATCCGGGGTTGGAGACCCAGTACTTC.

The chain combines TRBV4-3 with TRBJ2-6, with unresolved D. The CDR3 runs to 16 residues. Germline CDR1 and CDR2: LGHNA and YSLEER. V shed 1 base and J shed 0 bases, with 7 bases lying between them. The DNA of the CDR3 is TGCGCCAGCAGCCAAGGAATACCCTCTGGGGCCAACGTCCTGACTTTC. As protein: CASSQGIPSGANVLTF.

A few counts support this clonotype. The chain recombines TRBV7-9 with TRBJ2-1; no clear D gene. Germline lookup yields CDR1 SEHNR and CDR2 FQNEAQ (reference sequence). The CDR3 runs 11 residues. The germline V and J ends were trimmed by 7 bases and 7 bases, with 8 bases remaining between them. CDR3 residues: CASMPVNEQFF. The CDR3 bases are TGTGCCAGCATGCCGGTAAATGAGCAGTTCTTC.

About this clonotype: A much larger clone differs from this one at a single base, so this may be a read error. V and J are TRBV27 and TRBJ2-7; 7 nucleotides line up with TRBD2. CDR3 size: 13 residues. Germline V CDR1 and CDR2: MNHEY, SMNVEV (reference sequence). In nucleotides, the CDR3 is TGTGCCAGCGGTTTGACTAGCAACTACGAGCAGTACTTC. Its translation: CASGLTSNYEQYF.

The sample holds many counts of this clonotype. The J gene is TRBJ2-7, the V gene TRBV10-3; a weak D match, TRBD2 (6 bases). Germline values: CDR1 ENHRY, CDR2 SYGVKD. Between the trimmed V and J ends, which lost 10 bases and 0 bases, there was a span of 10 bases. The CDR3 sequence is 12 residues long. The CDR3 is CATADYSYEQYF. Here the CDR3 DNA reads TGTGCCACGGCGGACTACTCCTACGAGCAGTACTTC.

This chain links TRBV15 with TRBJ2-1; unclear D gene. Trimming removed 1 base at V and 3 bases at J, with 10 bases between. The germline V gene has CDR1 LNHNV and CDR2 YYDKDF (reference sequence). The CDR3 runs 15 residues. The CDR3 DNA reads TGTGCCACCAGCAGAGTGGCTGGAAACTACAATGAGCAGTTCTTC. As protein: CATSRVAGNYNEQFF.

This clonotype appeared a few times. The chain employs TRBV5-1 and TRBJ1-4; the D is unclear. The CDR3 extends over 14 amino acids. V was cut by 4 bases and J by 10 bases, with 17 bases left in between. Germline values: CDR1 SGHRS, CDR2 YFSETQ. CDR3 amino acids: CASSLSTAEGKLFF. CDR3 nucleotide sequence: TGCGCCAGCAGCCTATCGACGGCCGAGGGAAAACTGTTTTTT.

The table lists this clonotype with many counts. The CDR3: CASSPGLAGSYEQYF. CDR3 in DNA: TGTGCCAGCAGTCCGGGACTAGCGGGAAGCTACGAGCAGTACTTC. The chain couples TRBV18 to TRBJ2-7; TRBD2 agrees at 13 bases. Germline loops: CDR1 KGHSH, CDR2 LQKENI. The CDR3 totals 15 residues. V gave up 8 bases and J gave up 3 bases; unmatched junction bases: 7.

The V gene is TRBV14, the J gene TRBJ1-5; D gene ambiguous. Germline V gives CDR1 SGHDN, CDR2 FVKESK. The CDR3 has 16 residues. V lost 1 base and J 0 bases, leaving 10 bases between the germline ends. CDR3 protein: CASSQGYDGSNQPQHF. CDR3 coding DNA: TGTGCCAGCAGCCAAGGCTATGACGGTAGCAATCAGCCCCAGCATTTT.

V gene TRBV6-5 combines with J gene TRBJ1-2; D might be TRBD1 (5 bases). Germline V gives CDR1 MNHEY, CDR2 SVGAGI. The germline V and J ends were trimmed by 0 bases and 4 bases, with 18 bases remaining between them. The CDR3 is 17 residues long. The CDR3 nucleotides read TGTGCCAGCAGTTACTCGGCTGGGGGACTTCCCGGCTATGGCTACACCTTC. Translated, it gives CASSYSAGGLPGYGYTF.

The sample holds many counts of this clonotype. The chain links TRBV6-1 to TRBJ2-1, with TRBD2 matching 11 bases. This CDR3 comprises 15 residues. Germline lookup yields CDR1 MNHNS and CDR2 SASEGT. Trimming at V came to 7 bases and at J to 4 bases, leaving 6 bases not matched to a gene. CDR3 DNA: TGTGCCAGCACTTTGACTAGCGGGACTTACAATGAGCAGTTCTTC. Its protein is CASTLTSGTYNEQFF.

This chain uses TRBV19 with TRBJ2-7, with D possibly TRBD1 on 6 matching bases. V lost 0 bases and J lost 6, with 15 bases in between. In germline, CDR1 is LNHDA, CDR2 SQIVND (reference sequence). This CDR3 is 15 amino acids long. CDR3 loop: CASSIEGRRGGEQYF. In DNA, the CDR3 is TGTGCCAGTAGTATAGAAGGACGCCGAGGGGGCGAGCAGTACTTC.

The table lists this clonotype with many counts. The chain employs TRBV6-1 and TRBJ1-4; TRBD1 matches at 9 bases. The V segment lost 4 bases and the J segment 0 bases; nucleotides outside the gene matches: 9. The CDR3 runs to 18 residues. Germline CDR1 is MNHNS and CDR2 is SASEGT. The CDR3 nucleotides are TGTGCCAGCAGTGCGGACAGGGGACGTGGTGCAACTAATGAAAAACTGTTTTTT. As protein: CASSADRGRGATNEKLFF.

This chain links TRBV19 with TRBJ1-5; 10 nucleotides align to TRBD1. The CDR3 covers 14 residues. CDR1 is LNHDA, CDR2 SQIVND, per germline (reference sequence). V trimming: 3 bases; J trimming: 7 bases; junction bases outside the gene matches: 3. The CDR3 sequence is CASSMGQGRQPQHF. The CDR3 nucleotides read TGTGCCAGTAGTATGGGACAGGGGCGGCAGCCCCAGCATTTT. Filled out from reference TRBV19 and TRBJ1-5, the complete variable domain reads DGGITQSPKYLFRKEGQNVTLSCEQNLNHDAMYWYRQDPGQGLRLIYYSQIVNDFQKGDIAEGYSVSREKKESFPLTVTSAQKNPTAFYLCASSMGQGRQPQHFGDGTRLSIL.

This chain links TRBV2 with TRBJ1-4; 8 positions agree with TRBD1. CDR1 and CDR2 (germline): SNHLY, FYNNEI. V trimming: 7 bases; J trimming: 5 bases; junction bases outside the gene matches: 6. The CDR3 has 14 amino acids. CDR3 amino acids: CASTLDRGNEKLFF. The DNA of the CDR3 is TGTGCCAGCACCTTAGACAGGGGAAATGAAAAACTGTTTTTT.

The rearrangement joins TRBV24-1 to TRBJ1-4; D possibly corresponds to TRBD1 (5 bases). Germline V lookup: CDR1 KGHDR, CDR2 SFDVKD. The CDR3 has 13 amino acids. The V and J ends lost 7 bases and 3 bases respectively, with 8 bases between them. The CDR3 loop is CATSRGPNEKLFF. CDR3 in DNA: TGTGCCACCAGCCGGGGCCCTAATGAAAAACTGTTTTTT.

This clonotype was detected a few times. The CDR3 region is CSAREENWNTEAFF. The DNA of the CDR3 is TGCAGTGCTAGAGAAGAGAATTGGAACACTGAAGCTTTCTTT. This sequence joins TRBV20-1 and TRBJ1-1, with D hard to call. The V gene lost 0 bases and the J gene lost 1 base, with 9 bases spanning the gap. The CDR3 contains 14 residues. The germline V gene has CDR1 DFQATT and CDR2 SNEGSKA (reference sequence).